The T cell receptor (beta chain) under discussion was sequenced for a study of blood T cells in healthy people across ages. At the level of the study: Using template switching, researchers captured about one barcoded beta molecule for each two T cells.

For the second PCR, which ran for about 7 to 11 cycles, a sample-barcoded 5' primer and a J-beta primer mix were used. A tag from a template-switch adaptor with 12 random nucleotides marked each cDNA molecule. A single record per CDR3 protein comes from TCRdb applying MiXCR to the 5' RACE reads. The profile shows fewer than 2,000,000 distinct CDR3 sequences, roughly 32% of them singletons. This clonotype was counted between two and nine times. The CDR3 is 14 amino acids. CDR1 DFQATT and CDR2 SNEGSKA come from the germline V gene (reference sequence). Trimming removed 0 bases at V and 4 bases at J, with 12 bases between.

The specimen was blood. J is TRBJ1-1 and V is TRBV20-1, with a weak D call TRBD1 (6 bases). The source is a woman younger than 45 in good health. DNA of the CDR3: TGCAGTGCTAGAGAGAGGGGGTACGGCACTGAAGCTTTCTTT. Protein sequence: CSARERGYGTEAFF.